The TCR beta chain described here comes from a study of blood T cell repertoires in COVID-19. Method: immunoSEQ multiplex PCR; TCRdb's copy keeps in-frame clones and lacks some. The sample lists 290,000 or so clones; approximately 82% were seen once. Sequencing was carried out using PBMCs or T cells enriched from blood (not recorded which). This TCR came from a man aged 40-50 years who had been exposed to COVID-19.

CDR3 coding DNA: TGTGCCAGCAGTATACAGGGGGCTAGATTTGATACGCAGTATTTT. It encodes CASSIQGARFDTQYF. The chain uses TRBV27 and TRBJ2-3, with TRBD1 matching 9 bases. V was pared by 5 bases and J by 6 bases, with 9 bases of the junction left unmatched. The CDR3 has 15 amino acids. From germline, CDR1 is MNHEY and CDR2 SMNVEV (reference sequence).